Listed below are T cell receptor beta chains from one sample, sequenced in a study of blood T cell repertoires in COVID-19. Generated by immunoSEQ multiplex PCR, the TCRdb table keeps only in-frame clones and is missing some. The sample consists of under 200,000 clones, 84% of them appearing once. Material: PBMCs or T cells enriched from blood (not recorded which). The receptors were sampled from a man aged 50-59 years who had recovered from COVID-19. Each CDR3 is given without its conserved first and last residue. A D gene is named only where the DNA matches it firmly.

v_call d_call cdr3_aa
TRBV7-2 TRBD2 ASSLRLAGVYEQF
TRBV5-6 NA ASSLLYGSYNEQF
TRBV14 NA ASSQDHRAF
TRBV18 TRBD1 ASSPGRGTTGELF
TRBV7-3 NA ASSLMSPYAGYNEQF
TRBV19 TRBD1 ASSMGQGVGTGELF
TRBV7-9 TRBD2 AVARGFSGNEQF
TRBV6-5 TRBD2 ASNAAGGRYEQY
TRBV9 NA ASSWDTLNTGELF
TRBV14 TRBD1 ASSQERQGRREKLF
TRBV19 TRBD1 ASSLDRGRGYT
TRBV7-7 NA ASSLAPEAF
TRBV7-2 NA ASSSPLGGGNTGELF
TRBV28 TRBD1 ASSGSGTDSFYEQY
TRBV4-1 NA ASSQSKGSGVLDEQF
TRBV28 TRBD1 ASSTADRGVGNTIY
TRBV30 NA AAHKRGGYT
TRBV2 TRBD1 ASRATGAGTGELF
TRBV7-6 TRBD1 ASTEGQGTQPQH
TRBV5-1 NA ASSSEDGDSYT
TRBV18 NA ASSPRDNFSGTEAF
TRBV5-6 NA ASSPRTHTQY
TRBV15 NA ATSWGLAGDNNYGYT
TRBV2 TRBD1 ASMIPLRDRGQKLF
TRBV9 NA ASSVVADTYGYT
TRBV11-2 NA ASSADRRYGYT
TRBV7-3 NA ASSLRAGWGPDTQY
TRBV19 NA ASSTQGSSNQPQH
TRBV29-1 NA SVEVGGATTEAF
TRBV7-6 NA ASSLDLRNTIY
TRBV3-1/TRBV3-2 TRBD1 ASSQTRGLGNTIY
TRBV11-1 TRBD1 ASSTQGTEQY
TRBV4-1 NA ASSQDHRIGSNQPQH
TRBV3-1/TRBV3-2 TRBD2 ASSRVGGAEQY